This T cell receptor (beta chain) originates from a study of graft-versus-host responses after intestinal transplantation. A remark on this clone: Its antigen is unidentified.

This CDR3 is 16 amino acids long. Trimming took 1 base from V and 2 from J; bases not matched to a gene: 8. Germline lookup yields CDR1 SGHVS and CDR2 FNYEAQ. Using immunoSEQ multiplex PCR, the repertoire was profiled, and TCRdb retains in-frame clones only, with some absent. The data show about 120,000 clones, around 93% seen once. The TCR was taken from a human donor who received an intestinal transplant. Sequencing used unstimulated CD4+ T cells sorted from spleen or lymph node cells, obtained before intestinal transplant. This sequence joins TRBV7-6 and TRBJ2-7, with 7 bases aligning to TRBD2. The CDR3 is CASSLGTGTTTYEQYF. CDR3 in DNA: TGTGCCAGCAGCTTAGGGACCGGGACTACGACCTACGAGCAGTACTTC.